These T cell receptor beta chains were read from a single sample in a study of Graves' ophthalmopathy and Graves' hyperthyroidism. Each CDR3 protein gets one entry after TCRdb re-called the multiplex PCR reads with MiXCR. Of about 210,000 distinct CDR3 sequences in the sample, 29% were seen once. Sequences were obtained from peripheral blood. The origin of the receptors is a man over 45 with Graves' ophthalmopathy. The CDR3 runs from the conserved cysteine through the conserved F or W. The order of the fields is V gene, D gene, clone size, J gene, CDR3 DNA, CDR3 protein. A D gene is named only where the DNA matches it firmly. The size of a clone is reported for some rows only, either as once, few or many, or as a class for expanded clones.

>TRBV6-2/TRBV6-3|-|many|TRBJ2-7
TGTGCCAGCAGAAGACCCCCTTCCGAGCAGTACTTC
CASRRPPSEQYF
>TRBV12-3/TRBV12-4|TRBD1|-|TRBJ2-7
TGTGCCAGCAGCCACAGGGGTCACCGCTACGAGCAGTACTTC
CASSHRGHRYEQYF
>TRBV29-1|-|-|TRBJ1-5
TGCAGCGTTGGACAGACAAGCAATCAGCCCCAGCATTTT
CSVGQTSNQPQHF
>TRBV6-2/TRBV6-3|-|few|TRBJ1-1
TGTGCCAGCAGAAGTCTAGCGGGGACGGTGGGAACTGAAGCTTTCTTT
CASRSLAGTVGTEAFF
>TRBV6-1|TRBD1|few|TRBJ1-1
TGTGCCAGCAGTCCCCGGACAGGGCTGAACACTGAAGCTTTCTTT
CASSPRTGLNTEAFF
>TRBV24-1|-|-|TRBJ2-3
TGTGCCACCAGTGATTTGTTGCGGGACGGCGGTACGCAGTATTTT
CATSDLLRDGGTQYF
>TRBV4-1|TRBD2|many|TRBJ2-7
TGCGCCAGCACCTCCGGACTAGCAAATTCCTACGAGCAGTACTTC
CASTSGLANSYEQYF
>TRBV6-2/TRBV6-3|-|few|TRBJ2-7
TGTGCCAGCAGCCGTACAAATACAGTAAACGAGCAGTACTTC
CASSRTNTVNEQYF
>TRBV20-1|-|many|TRBJ2-7
TGCAGTGCCGGAGCGGAACCGGGCTACGAGCAGTACTTC
CSAGAEPGYEQYF
>TRBV12-3/TRBV12-4|TRBD1|-|TRBJ1-2
TGTGCCAGCAGTCCAAAGGGAAACAGGGGGGATGGCTACACCTTC
CASSPKGNRGDGYTF
>TRBV6-4|-|-|TRBJ1-1
TGTGCCAGCAGTGACTTACCGAACACTGAAGCTTTCTTT
CASSDLPNTEAFF
>TRBV5-8|TRBD2|many|TRBJ2-4
TGTGCCAGCAGCTTGCAGACTAGCGGGAGTTTCGGAAACATTCAGTACTTC
CASSLQTSGSFGNIQYF
>TRBV2|-|many|TRBJ2-7
TGTGCCAGCGCCCGACATCTACGGGGGTACTCCTACGAGCAGTACTTC
CASARHLRGYSYEQYF
>TRBV19|TRBD1|few|TRBJ2-7
TGTGCCAGTAGGGACAGGGAGTACGAGCAGTACTTC
CASRDREYEQYF
>TRBV27|TRBD1|once|TRBJ1-1
TGTGCCAGCAGTTTGGCAGGGGGCCTGGGTACTGAAGCTTTCTTT
CASSLAGGLGTEAFF
>TRBV27|-|many|TRBJ1-5
TGTGCCAGCGGGGATCTTAAGACAGGTATCCTTTCTCGGCCCCAGCATTTT
CASGDLKTGILSRPQHF
>TRBV5-4|-|-|TRBJ2-2
TGTGCCAGCAGTTTGGCTCGACAGGGGGCGCGGGAGCGGGAGGGCCCGGCCGGGGAGCTGTTTTTT
CASSLARQGAREREGPAGELFF
>TRBV12-3/TRBV12-4|-|-|TRBJ2-7
TGTGCCAGCAGTTTAGGGGCAGCGCAGTACTTC
CASSLGAAQYF
>TRBV30|TRBD1|many|TRBJ2-7
TGTGCCTGGAGACAGACAGGGAGCTCCTACGAGCAGTACTTC
CAWRQTGSSYEQYF
>TRBV6-1|TRBD1|-|TRBJ2-5
TGTGCCAGCAGTCCCGGACAGGGGTACCAAGAGACCCAGTACTTC
CASSPGQGYQETQYF
>TRBV6-1|-|-|TRBJ1-1
TGTGCCAGCAGGCGAGTACAGGGGAACACTGAAGCTTTCTTT
CASRRVQGNTEAFF
>TRBV12-3/TRBV12-4|-|many|TRBJ1-5
TGTGCCAGCAGTTTAGGGCCTTTGCCCCAGCATTTT
CASSLGPLPQHF
>TRBV7-8|TRBD1|many|TRBJ1-3
TGTGCCAGCAGCTTAGGGAGCCCGGACAGGGGAAACACCATATATTTT
CASSLGSPDRGNTIYF
>TRBV6-2/TRBV6-3|TRBD1|-|TRBJ1-6
TGTGCCAGCAGAACGCCCGGGACAGACTATAATTCACCCCTCCACTTT
CASRTPGTDYNSPLHF
>TRBV20-1|TRBD2|many|TRBJ2-7
TGCAGTGCTAGCTACCTCTTCAGCGGGAGCTCCTACGAGCAGTACTTC
CSASYLFSGSSYEQYF
>TRBV6-1|-|-|TRBJ1-2
TGTGCCAGCCTGCCAGAGACAGGTCCCTATGGCTACACCTTC
CASLPETGPYGYTF
>TRBV28|-|many|TRBJ2-1
TGTGCCAGCAGTCTAAACAATGAGCAGTTCTTC
CASSLNNEQFF
>TRBV5-1|TRBD2|many|TRBJ2-7
TGCGCCAGCAGCTTTTTCCCGACGGGAGGGGGCTACGAGCAGTACTTC
CASSFFPTGGGYEQYF
>TRBV6-1|-|-|TRBJ2-7
TGTGCCAGCAGTCGATTTACGGGGCTTGGGTCCTACGAGCAGTACTTC
CASSRFTGLGSYEQYF
>TRBV20-1|-|many|TRBJ1-1
TGCAGTGCTAGGGGGGCCGGGAGAGGCACTGAAGCTTTCTTT
CSARGAGRGTEAFF
>TRBV6-2/TRBV6-3|-|-|TRBJ2-7
TGTGCCAGCAGCGCTCCCTACAGGGTCATTCTTGTCTACGAGCAGTACTTC
CASSAPYRVILVYEQYF
>TRBV5-1|TRBD1|many|TRBJ2-4
TGCGCCAGCAGCTTGGGCGGGACAGGAGCAACCCCTACCAAAAACATTCAGTACTTC
CASSLGGTGATPTKNIQYF
>TRBV27|-|many|TRBJ1-6
TGTGCCAGCGGGGGTGATGGGTATAATTCACCCCTCCACTTT
CASGGDGYNSPLHF
>TRBV6-5|TRBD1|many|TRBJ1-5
TGTGCCAGCAGTTCCACAGGGGGCGCCGGTCAGCCCCAGCATTTT
CASSSTGGAGQPQHF
>TRBV5-1|-|-|TRBJ1-2
TGCGCCAGCAGCCAGACCGCACACTATGGCTACACCTTC
CASSQTAHYGYTF
>TRBV27|TRBD2|many|TRBJ2-7
TGTGCCAGCAGTCCTCAGCGGGGAACTACCTACGAGCAGTACTTC
CASSPQRGTTYEQYF
>TRBV12-3/TRBV12-4|TRBD2|many|TRBJ2-2
TGTGCCAGCAGACCCCGGGAGGAGCCCGGGGAGCTGTTTTTT
CASRPREEPGELFF
>TRBV24-1|-|-|TRBJ1-5
TGTGCCACCAGTGATCCGCGTCGGGGGGCTAGCAATCAGCCCCAGCATTTT
CATSDPRRGASNQPQHF
>TRBV6-1|-|-|TRBJ2-7
TGTGCCACCTCTGAGGGGTTTGGATACGAGCAGTACTTC
CATSEGFGYEQYF
>TRBV27|-|many|TRBJ1-5
TGTGCCAGCAGCCGACCTGGTGTGGATCAGCCCCAGCATTTT
CASSRPGVDQPQHF
>TRBV9|-|-|TRBJ2-2
TGTGCCAGCAGCACCGGGGTCATCACCGGGGAGCTGTTTTTT
CASSTGVITGELFF
>TRBV2|-|many|TRBJ1-3
TGTGCCAGCGTGCCGGGTTTTTCTGGAAACACCATATATTTT
CASVPGFSGNTIYF
>TRBV28|-|-|TRBJ1-5
TGTGCCAGCAGTCAAATATTGGGGGGTCTCTTGCATTATCAGCCCCAGCATTTT
CASSQILGGLLHYQPQHF
>TRBV12-3/TRBV12-4|-|few|TRBJ1-1
TGTGCCAGCAGTTCCGGGAAGAACACTGAAGCTTTCTTT
CASSSGKNTEAFF
>TRBV5-1|-|-|TRBJ1-1
TGCGCCAGCAGCTTGCAGGGGATGACTGAAGCTTTCTTT
CASSLQGMTEAFF